Presented here are 26 T cell receptor beta chains from one specimen sequenced in a study of PD-1 blockade in classical Hodgkin lymphoma. Each patient relapsed following autologous stem cell transplantation, and prior brentuximab vedotin exposure differed. Clones were sequenced by immunoSEQ multiplex PCR, and TCRdb holds only the in-frame ones, with some missing. The sample includes roughly 61,000 clones, around 89% of them seen just once. The material was peripheral blood mononuclear cells (PBMCs), obtained at baseline. The receptors shown here come from a human donor with classical Hodgkin lymphoma.

This chain links TRBV18 with TRBJ2-7; TRBD2 is a possible D gene (6 bases). Germline V CDR1 and CDR2: KGHSH, LQKENI. The CDR3 consists of 15 residues. The V end lost 6 bases, the J end lost 0 bases, and 15 bases lay between the germline ends. The CDR3 DNA reads TGTGCCAGCTCGGGCGGGACTCTAAACTCCTACGAGCAGTACTTC. Protein product: CASSGGTLNSYEQYF.

This sequence joins TRBV7-9 and TRBJ2-5, with 8 bases matching TRBD2. Germline CDR1 is SEHNR and CDR2 is FQNEAQ (reference sequence). The CDR3 sequence is 16 residues long. V lost 1 base and J lost 1; bases outside the gene matches: 5. The CDR3 nucleotides read TGTGCCAGCAGCTTAGGTGCGGGGGGCCGCCAAGAGACCCAGTACTTC. Translated, it gives CASSLGAGGRQETQYF.

Only one count was recorded for this clone. V gene TRBV25-1 combines with J gene TRBJ2-1; 9 nucleotides align to TRBD2. With V trimmed by 9 bases and J by 1 base, 7 bases remained unmatched. This CDR3 region has 15 residues. Germline loops: CDR1 MGHDK, CDR2 SYGVNS. DNA for the CDR3: TGTGCCAGTTCCCTAGCGGGGATTTCCTACAATGAGCAGTTCTTC. The encoded protein is CASSLAGISYNEQFF.

The sample holds one count of this clone. The J gene is TRBJ1-2, the V gene TRBV25-1; D unresolved. The CDR3 sequence is 15 residues long. Trimming stripped 3 bases from V and 1 base from J, with 12 bases between. Germline V CDR1 and CDR2: MGHDK, SYGVNS. The CDR3 is CASSDNDYDNYGYTF. DNA of the CDR3: TGTGCCAGCAGTGATAACGATTATGATAACTATGGCTACACCTTC.

The chain is built from TRBV6-5 and TRBJ1-2; 7 bases align to TRBD1. The CDR3 consists of 13 residues. The germline CDR1 and CDR2 sequences are MNHEY and SVGAGI. The V and J ends lost 8 bases and 6 bases, in that order; junction bases with no gene match: 9. The CDR3 sequence: CASSDRRGNGYTF. The CDR3 DNA follows: TGTGCCAGCTCGGACAGGAGGGGAAATGGCTACACCTTC.

The V gene is TRBV4-1, the J gene TRBJ1-1; D is uncertain. Germline V gives CDR1 MGHRA, CDR2 YSYEKL. Trimming took 0 bases from V and 0 from J, leaving 8 bases between them. The CDR3 extends over 15 amino acids. The CDR3 loop is CASSQDVALNTEAFF. DNA for the CDR3: TGCGCCAGCAGCCAAGACGTGGCGCTGAACACTGAAGCTTTCTTT.

This chain uses TRBV2 with TRBJ1-1; a possible D gene is TRBD1 (5 bases). V gave up 11 bases and J gave up 1 base, with 14 bases separating them. CDR1 is SNHLY, CDR2 FYNNEI, per germline. This CDR3 has 13 residues. The CDR3 is CACRNGQNTEAFF. Written as DNA, the CDR3 is TGTGCCTGTAGAAATGGACAGAACACTGAAGCTTTCTTT.

This clone has a handful of counts. This rearrangement joins TRBV7-2 to TRBJ1-6, with D unresolved. The length of the CDR3 is 11 residues. Germline lookup yields CDR1 SGHTA and CDR2 FQGNSA. V lost 7 bases and J 14 bases, leaving 12 bases between the germline ends. CDR3 in DNA: TGTGCCAGCACCTCCTTCGGGGCCCTCCACTTT. This encodes CASTSFGALHF.

The V call is TRBV11-2, the J call TRBJ1-2; D is unresolved. V lost 1 base, J lost 4 bases, and 10 bases lay in between. The CDR3 contains 14 residues. CDR1 is SGHAT, CDR2 FQNNGV, per germline. The CDR3 bases are TGTGCCAGCAGCTTAGGTCCACACAGCTATGGCTACACCTTC. This gives the protein CASSLGPHSYGYTF.

The V gene is TRBV10-3, the J gene TRBJ2-7; the match to TRBD1 covers 8 bases. Germline CDR1 reads ENHRY; CDR2 reads SYGVKD. V gave up 2 bases and J gave up 3 bases; unmatched junction bases: 15. The CDR3 is 18 amino acids. CDR3 sequence (DNA): TGTGCCATCAGTGAGGGTAGACCCCGGGACAGGCGGAACTACGAGCAGTACTTC. It yields the protein CAISEGRPRDRRNYEQYF.

The gene calls are TRBV6-1 and TRBJ1-5; D is uncertain. Germline V CDR1 and CDR2: MNHNS, SASEGT. CDR3 length equals 14 residues. Trimming took off 8 bases at V and 2 bases at J, with 13 bases between the two ends. In nucleotides, the CDR3 is TGTGCCAGCGCCGAGGCCCATGGCAATCAGCCCCAGCATTTT. Its protein product is CASAEAHGNQPQHF.

The J gene is TRBJ2-5, the V gene TRBV6-5; no reliable D call. Germline V lookup: CDR1 MNHEY, CDR2 SVGAGI. Trimming shortened V by 6 bases and J by 4 bases, and 15 bases separated the two germline ends. The CDR3 is 14 residues long. CDR3 residues: CASRPNRRRETQYF. In DNA, the CDR3 is TGTGCCAGCAGGCCCAACCGCCGGCGAGAGACCCAGTACTTC.

The V and J genes are TRBV4-1 and TRBJ1-6; weak D call: TRBD1 (6 bases). V lost 3 bases and J 6 bases, leaving 12 bases between the germline ends. Germline V gives CDR1 MGHRA, CDR2 YSYEKL. CDR3 length equals 15 residues. The CDR3 bases are TGCGCCAGCAGCCACCCGGGACATTCTAATTCACCCCTCCACTTT. Translating it yields CASSHPGHSNSPLHF.

The chain is built from TRBV11-3 and TRBJ2-1; D remains unclear. V lost 1 base, J lost 2 bases, and 6 bases lay in between. Germline values: CDR1 SGHNT, CDR2 YENEEA. This CDR3 is built from 14 residues. The CDR3 sequence is CASSLGGTYNEQFF. In DNA, the CDR3 is TGTGCCAGCAGCTTAGGTGGAACCTACAATGAGCAGTTCTTC.

CDR3 amino acids: CASRDSRPEAFF. The CDR3 DNA follows: TGTGCCAGTCGGGACAGCCGCCCTGAAGCTTTCTTT. The chain joins TRBV7-9 to TRBJ1-1; 7 bases are a match to TRBD1. The junction had 7 bases not matched to a gene; V was cut back by 9 bases and J by 6 bases. This CDR3 is built from 12 residues. The germline CDR1 and CDR2 sequences are SEHNR and FQNEAQ (reference sequence). The complete variable domain, with remaining parts taken from reference TRBV7-9 and TRBJ1-1, reads DTGVSQNPRHKITKRGQNVTFRCDPISEHNRLYWYRQTLGQGPEFLTYFQNEAQLEKSRLLSDRFSAERPKGSFSTLEIQRTEQGDSAMYLCASRDSRPEAFFGQGTRLTVV.

In nucleotides, the CDR3 is TGTGCCAGGGGGACAACGGTTAGCAATCAGCCCCAGCATTTT. Translated, it gives CARGTTVSNQPQHF. The chain uses TRBV2 and TRBJ1-5, with D perhaps TRBD1 (6 bases). The CDR3 has 14 residues. Trimming removed 9 bases at V and 0 bases at J, with 12 bases between. Per germline, CDR1 SNHLY and CDR2 FYNNEI.

The genes are TRBV13 and TRBJ2-3, with TRBD2 matching over 9 bases. Germline-derived CDR1 and CDR2 are PRHDT and FYEKMQ (reference sequence). With 1 base clipped from V and 1 base from J, the junction kept 15 bases outside the gene matches. The CDR3 consists of 20 residues. This CDR3 is CASSLEGVLAGPSGTDTQYF. Written as DNA, the CDR3 is TGTGCCAGCAGCTTAGAGGGGGTACTAGCGGGCCCGTCGGGCACAGATACGCAGTATTTT.

The chain links TRBV27 to TRBJ1-6; 7 bases are shared with TRBD1. From germline, CDR1 is MNHEY and CDR2 SMNVEV (reference sequence). The CDR3 length is 14 residues. Trimming took 8 bases from V and 7 from J; bases not matched to a gene: 8. The CDR3 reads CASSYRGANSPLHF. In DNA form, the CDR3 reads TGTGCCAGCTCCTACAGGGGTGCGAATTCACCCCTCCACTTT.

This chain links TRBV7-6 with TRBJ2-7; no clear D gene. CDR3 size: 14 residues. From germline, CDR1 is SGHVS and CDR2 FNYEAQ. V shed 1 base and J shed 0 bases, with 7 bases lying between them. CDR3 sequence: CASSLGMSSYEQYF. The CDR3 DNA follows: TGTGCCAGCAGCTTAGGTATGAGCTCCTACGAGCAGTACTTC.

The chain uses TRBV2 and TRBJ2-5, with 8 bases fitting TRBD1. This CDR3 has 14 residues. CDR1 is SNHLY, CDR2 FYNNEI, per germline. Trimming took 8 bases from V and 0 from J; bases not matched to a gene: 5. CDR3 residues: CASAGTGNQETQYF. The CDR3 region has the DNA TGTGCCAGCGCCGGGACAGGTAACCAAGAGACCCAGTACTTC.

The chain has TRBV7-9 and TRBJ1-4; no definite D call. CDR3 length equals 15 residues. Trimming took off 5 bases at V and 5 bases at J, with 15 bases between the two ends. Germline CDR1 and CDR2: SEHNR and FQNEAQ (reference sequence). The DNA of the CDR3 is TGTGCCAGCAGCGGTTGGGAGGCCAGGAATGAAAAACTGTTTTTT. Translating gives CASSGWEARNEKLFF. The full variable domain, its missing parts supplied by reference TRBV7-9 and TRBJ1-4, is DTGVSQNPRHKITKRGQNVTFRCDPISEHNRLYWYRQTLGQGPEFLTYFQNEAQLEKSRLLSDRFSAERPKGSFSTLEIQRTEQGDSAMYLCASSGWEARNEKLFFGSGTQLSVL.

The chain carries TRBV7-9 and TRBJ1-4, with a possible D match to TRBD1 (5 bases). Germline-derived CDR1 and CDR2 are SEHNR and FQNEAQ (reference sequence). This CDR3 is built from 15 residues. Trimming cost V 8 bases and J 11 bases, with 24 bases left between them. In nucleotides, the CDR3 is TGTGCCAGCCAAGCGGTATGGGACCCCTCCAGGAAACTGTTTTTT. This translates into CASQAVWDPSRKLFF.

Only a few counts were recorded for this clone. The rearrangement joins TRBV2 to TRBJ2-1; TRBD1 aligns across 7 bases. Germline V gene data show CDR1 as SNHLY and CDR2 as FYNNEI. There are 14 residues in the CDR3. After removal of 10 bases from V and 4 bases from J, the junction contained 10 bases not matched to a gene. CDR3 sequence reads: CATLTGRMYNEQFF. DNA for the CDR3: TGTGCCACCCTGACAGGGAGAATGTACAATGAGCAGTTCTTC.

The CDR3 is CASSRPGQGKTGELFF. The CDR3 DNA follows: TGCGCCAGCAGCCGTCCGGGACAGGGTAAAACCGGGGAGCTGTTTTTT. This chain uses TRBV4-1 with TRBJ2-2; TRBD1 matches 9 bases. The CDR3 consists of 16 residues. In germline, CDR1 is MGHRA, CDR2 YSYEKL. Trimming at V came to 4 bases and at J to 5 bases, leaving 8 bases not matched to a gene.

The chain has TRBV5-4 and TRBJ1-6; D remains ambiguous. CDR3 length: 15 residues. V lost 2 bases to trimming and J lost 3 bases, with 9 bases between them. Germline V gene sequence: CDR1 SGHNT, CDR2 YYREEE (reference sequence). CDR3 DNA: TGTGCCAGCAGCTTTGCAGGCCGCTATAATTCACCCCTCCACTTT. This translates into CASSFAGRYNSPLHF.

This clone was observed a single time. V gene TRBV27 combines with J gene TRBJ1-4; 10 nucleotides match TRBD1. This CDR3 comprises 14 residues. V lost 5 bases and J lost 6; bases outside the gene matches: 3. The V gene's germline CDR1 is MNHEY and CDR2 SMNVEV (reference sequence). This chain's CDR3 is CASSLGTGDEKLFF. DNA of the CDR3: TGTGCCAGCAGTCTAGGGACAGGGGATGAAAAACTGTTTTTT.